The next 18 T cell receptor beta chains were all read from a single sample in a study of T cell responses to AZD1222 COVID-19 vaccine. Sequenced by immunoSEQ multiplex PCR; TCRdb stores in-frame clones only, minus some. The sample records 150,000 to 180,000 clones, roughly nine tenths being singletons. The sample in question was peripheral blood, obtained on day 0 of AZD1222 vaccination. These receptors were taken from an adult in good health.

The chain carries TRBV11-3 and TRBJ2-1; 10 nucleotides align to TRBD2. V was pared by 2 bases and J by 8 bases, with 3 bases of the junction left unmatched. The CDR3 has 14 amino acids. Germline V gene lookup returns CDR1 SGHNT and CDR2 YENEEA. The CDR3 DNA reads as TGTGCCAGCAGCTTATTAGCGGGAGGATATGAGCAGTTCTTC. Its translation is CASSLLAGGYEQFF.

The genes are TRBV11-3 and TRBJ2-2; perhaps TRBD1 as D (6 bases). The germline V gene has CDR1 SGHNT and CDR2 YENEEA. Trimming took 5 bases from V and 1 from J, leaving 11 bases between them. This CDR3 comprises 15 residues. CDR3 sequence: CASSPRTVNTGELFF. DNA for the CDR3: TGTGCCAGCAGCCCCCGGACAGTGAACACCGGGGAGCTGTTTTTT.

V usage is TRBV6-5 and J usage is TRBJ1-2; no clear D gene. This CDR3 spans 13 amino acids. The ends were cut back, 6 bases at V and 2 bases at J, with 10 bases in the middle. The germline V gene encodes CDR1 MNHEY and CDR2 SVGAGI. CDR3 region: CASSLQRNYGYTF. DNA for the CDR3: TGTGCCAGCAGCCTACAGAGAAACTATGGCTACACCTTC.

The rearrangement links TRBV5-8 to TRBJ2-7; a weak D match, TRBD2 (7 bases). Trimming left V 4 bases short and J 7 bases short, with 18 bases between. Looked up from germline, CDR1 is SGHTS and CDR2 is YDEGEE. This CDR3 has 14 amino acids. The CDR3 is CASSREGVTFEQYF. The CDR3 DNA is TGTGCCAGCAGCAGGGAGGGGGTCACCTTTGAGCAGTACTTC.

The V and J genes are TRBV5-4 and TRBJ1-2; 8 positions match TRBD1. The CDR3 contains 16 residues. CDR1 and CDR2 from the germline V gene are SGHNT and YYREEE (reference sequence). After removal of 4 bases from V and 5 bases from J, the junction contained 13 bases not matched to a gene. CDR3 coding DNA: TGTGCCAGCAGCAACGGACGGACAGGGAGCCGATATGGCTACACCTTC. Translating it yields CASSNGRTGSRYGYTF. Looking up the rest from reference TRBV5-4 and TRBJ1-2 gives the full variable domain: ETGVTQSPTHLIKTRGQQVTLRCSSQSGHNTVSWYQQALGQGPQFIFQYYREEENGRGNFPPRFSGLQFPNYSSELNVNALELDDSALYLCASSNGRTGSRYGYTFGSGTRLTVV.

With respect to this clone: Other DNA sequences in this sample translate to the same CDR3. The chain couples TRBV12-3 or TRBV12-4 to TRBJ1-2; D may be TRBD1 (5 bases). Deletions cut 2 bases from V and 3 bases from J, with 7 bases between. This CDR3 is 13 amino acids long. CDR3 nucleotide sequence: TGTGCCAGCAGTTTACAGGGCCACTATGGCTACACCTTC. Its translation: CASSLQGHYGYTF.

V usage is TRBV20-1 and J usage is TRBJ1-1; D call uncertain. CDR3 length: 14 residues. The germline V and J ends were trimmed by 3 bases and 4 bases, with 15 bases remaining between them. Germline CDR1 and CDR2: DFQATT and SNEGSKA (reference sequence). CDR3 nucleotide sequence: TGCAGTGCTAGTTTAGGACGGGGTGTCACTGAAGCTTTCTTT. It translates to CSASLGRGVTEAFF.

The J gene is TRBJ2-7, the V gene TRBV28; tentative D call: TRBD2 (6 bases). The V gene lost 3 bases and the J gene lost 5 bases, with 17 bases spanning the gap. Germline V gene data show CDR1 as MDHEN and CDR2 as SYDVKM. The CDR3 covers 15 residues. CDR3: CASSFPSMASDEQYF. CDR3 coding DNA: TGTGCCAGCAGTTTCCCCTCTATGGCTAGCGACGAGCAGTACTTC.

This chain connects TRBV28 to TRBJ1-2, with TRBD1 matching over 7 bases. The CDR3 covers 12 residues. Germline trimming cut 2 bases from V and 8 bases from J; bases unmatched to any gene: 2. Per germline, CDR1 MDHEN and CDR2 SYDVKM. The CDR3: CASSLPDRGYTF. DNA for the CDR3: TGTGCCAGCAGTTTACCGGACAGGGGCTACACCTTC.

The chain uses TRBV28 and TRBJ1-4; 8 bases fit TRBD1. CDR3 length: 13 amino acids. In germline, CDR1 is MDHEN, CDR2 SYDVKM. Germline trimming cut 6 bases from V and 7 bases from J; bases unmatched to any gene: 4. The CDR3 loop reads CASRRGTGEKLFF. The CDR3 DNA reads as TGTGCCAGCAGGAGGGGGACAGGTGAAAAACTGTTTTTT.

The chain recombines TRBV20-1 with TRBJ2-7, with D tentatively TRBD1 (6 bases). Looked up from germline, CDR1 is DFQATT and CDR2 is SNEGSKA (reference sequence). The CDR3 contains 12 residues. V was pared by 3 bases and J by 7 bases, with 13 bases between. For the CDR3, the DNA is TGCAGTGCTAGTACTACAGGGCGGGAGCAGTACTTC. Translation gives CSASTTGREQYF.

The count of this clone is one. The chain links TRBV2 to TRBJ2-5; no definite D call. Per the germline V gene, CDR1 is SNHLY and CDR2 is FYNNEI. Trimming removed 4 bases at V and 7 bases at J, with 4 bases between. This CDR3 has 10 amino acids. CDR3 sequence reads: CASSVVTQYF. CDR3 nucleotides: TGTGCCAGCAGTGTTGTGACCCAGTACTTC. Complete variable domain (other parts from reference TRBV2 and TRBJ2-5): EPEVTQTPSHQVTQMGQEVILRCVPISNHLYFYWYRQILGQKVEFLVSFYNNEISEKSEIFDDQFSVERPDGSNFTLKIRSTKLEDSAMYFCASSVVTQYFGPGTRLLVL.

The CDR3 bases are TGTGCCAGCAGCGTTTACCCCTCCTACAATGAGCAGTTCTTC. This translates into CASSVYPSYNEQFF. V and J are TRBV9 and TRBJ2-1; D call uncertain. The germline CDR1 and CDR2 sequences are SGDLS and YYNGEE. The CDR3 has 14 amino acids. Trimming took off 2 bases at V and 0 bases at J, with 6 bases between the two ends.

The V and J genes are TRBV9 and TRBJ2-4; a possible D gene is TRBD2 (5 bases). The CDR3 has 12 amino acids. The V end lost 4 bases, the J end lost 13 bases, and 15 bases lay between the germline ends. From germline, CDR1 is SGDLS and CDR2 YYNGEE. The CDR3 is CASSPQTGIQYF. CDR3 nucleotide sequence: TGTGCCAGCAGCCCCCAAACGGGGATCCAGTACTTC. The full variable domain, its missing parts supplied by reference TRBV9 and TRBJ2-4, is DSGVTQTPKHLITATGQRVTLRCSPRSGDLSVYWYQQSLDQGLQFLIQYYNGEERAKGNILERFSAQQFPDLHSELNLSSLELGDSALYFCASSPQTGIQYFGAGTRLSVL.

The chain employs TRBV5-1 and TRBJ2-3, with 9 bases lining up with TRBD2. This CDR3 comprises 16 residues. The germline V gene has CDR1 SGHRS and CDR2 YFSETQ. Trimming at V came to 0 bases and at J to 1 base, leaving 3 bases not matched to a gene. The CDR3 nucleotides are TGCGCCAGCAGCTTGGTTCAGCGGGGGGGCACAGATACGCAGTATTTT. Encoded protein: CASSLVQRGGTDTQYF.

The CDR3 DNA follows: TGCGCCAGCAGCCCGGGACTAGCGGGGGGTTACAATGAGCAGTTCTTC. Translation gives CASSPGLAGGYNEQFF. The rearrangement links TRBV4-3 to TRBJ2-1, with 15 bases lining up with TRBD2. The CDR3 runs 16 residues. V lost 4 bases and J lost 4; bases outside the gene matches: 2. Germline V CDR1 and CDR2: LGHNA, YSLEER.

The chain joins TRBV5-1 to TRBJ1-2, with D possibly TRBD1 on 6 matching bases. This CDR3 is built from 15 residues. The germline gives CDR1 SGHRS, CDR2 YFSETQ. Trimming took off 0 bases at V and 0 bases at J, with 9 bases between the two ends. CDR3 region: CASSLGTAANYGYTF. The CDR3 DNA follows: TGCGCCAGCAGCTTGGGGACAGCAGCTAACTATGGCTACACCTTC. The entire variable domain, with the rest obtained from reference TRBV5-1 and TRBJ1-2, is as follows: KAGVTQTPRYLIKTRGQQVTLSCSPISGHRSVSWYQQTPGQGLQFLFEYFSETQRNKGNFPGRFSGRQFSNSRSEMNVSTLELGDSALYLCASSLGTAANYGYTFGSGTRLTVV.

Here the CDR3 DNA reads TGTGCCAGCAGCCCCGCAGGGAGCCGCTCTGGAAACACCATATATTTT. Translation: CASSPAGSRSGNTIYF. The rearrangement links TRBV7-2 to TRBJ1-3, with D maybe TRBD1 (5 bases). Trimming took off 5 bases at V and 0 bases at J, with 14 bases between the two ends. This CDR3 contains 16 residues. The V gene's germline CDR1 is SGHTA and CDR2 FQGNSA.